The T cell receptor beta chain under discussion was sequenced for a study of cytomegalovirus exposure and HLA in healthy donors. Study findings and constraints: DRB1 showed the most TCR associations and HLA-C the fewest in a later analysis, as rates varied by HLA locus.

Concerning this clone itself: The antigen remains undetermined. Mismatch with germline at one junction end may stem from a read error.

PCR involved 60 Vbeta and 13 Jbeta primers. The table came from immunoSEQ multiplex PCR; TCRdb's copy has only in-frame clones and leaves some out. The data show about 150,000 clones, with 65% to 75% seen just once and under 2.5% held by the top ten. CDR1 is SEHNR and CDR2 is FQNEAQ in the germline V gene (reference sequence). This CDR3 is built from 16 residues. What was sequenced was PBMCs. This rearrangement joins TRBV7-9 to TRBJ1-1, with TRBD1 matching over 9 bases. This sequence was found in a man younger than 40 in good health and CMV-seronegative. CDR3 loop: CSSSLDRGWTNTEAFF. The CDR3 nucleotides read TGTTCCAGCAGCCTCGACAGGGGGTGGACGAACACTGAAGCTTTCTTT.